The T cell receptor (beta chain) under discussion was sequenced for a study of T cell repertoires in cytomegalovirus infection. About the research overall: Epitope selection comprised recently identified HLA-C-restricted CMV epitopes and well-studied HLA-B-restricted CMV epitopes. Matching HLA type, along with CMV infection, was indicated by public TCR beta signatures. Study-wide results and caveats: HLA-C-restricted CMV-specific TCR beta clonotypes prevailed in the ex vivo response. CMV carriers having the relevant HLA were flagged by cumulative public TCR beta family frequency.

The CDR3 has 17 residues. Germline CDR1 reads LGHNT; CDR2 reads FRNRAP. V was shortened by 9 bases and J by 0 bases, with 24 bases between the two germline ends. This clonotype was counted a few times. Its target is not known. TCRdb passed the reads through MiXCR, listing each CDR3 protein once. The table includes 550,000 to 700,000 distinct CDR3 sequences, under 45% detected once. The input for sequencing was cultured PBMCs, taken from culture after CMV antigen stimulation. The chain is built from TRBV12-5 and TRBJ2-7, with D possibly matching TRBD2 (5 bases). The clonotype originates from a human donor in good health (CMV status not recorded). Some clones in this sample may be carry-over from other donors' samples. The chain's CDR3 is CARKKGTRASNSYEQYF. CDR3 nucleotides: TGTGCTAGGAAGAAGGGAACTAGGGCTAGCAACTCCTACGAGCAGTACTTC.